This paragraph reports one TCR beta chain. Its antigen is undetermined. The record originates from a study of OX40 agonist ivuxolimab in advanced cancers. In the study overall: Three patients, one with hepatocellular carcinoma and two with cutaneous melanoma, responded partially. Study conclusions and caveats: The study found that CD8+ T cells averaged more expanded clones than CD4+.

The table came from immunoSEQ multiplex PCR; TCRdb's copy has only in-frame clones and leaves some out. The data hold more than 20,000 clones, with 80% to 95% observed a single time. The V gene's germline CDR1 is LGHNT and CDR2 FRNRAP. Trimming removed 6 bases from V and 1 base from J; junction bases left unmatched: 10. The CDR3 covers 17 residues. The receptor comes from an adult with an advanced solid tumor such as melanoma, head and neck, liver or kidney cancer. The V and J genes are TRBV12-5 and TRBJ2-1, with 9 bases lining up with TRBD2. Sequenced here: CD4+ or CD8+ T cells sorted from blood, sampled in a trial of the OX40 agonist ivuxolimab. Here the CDR3 reads CASGYSAGGGSYNEQFF. The CDR3 nucleotides are TGTGCTAGTGGCTACTCAGCGGGGGGTGGGTCCTACAATGAGCAGTTCTTC. Variable domain in full (rest from reference TRBV12-5 and TRBJ2-1): DARVTQTPRHKVTEMGQEVTMRCQPILGHNTVFWYRQTMMQGLELLAYFRNRAPLDDSGMPKDRFSAEMPDATLATLKIQPSEPRDSAVYFCASGYSAGGGSYNEQFFGPGTRLTVL.